This T cell receptor (beta chain) derives from a study of PD-L1 blockade in urothelial cancer. Looking at the study overall: Beginning in about 2014, patients received atezolizumab, given as 1,200 mg intravenously every 3 weeks.

CDR3 length: 14 residues. Germline CDR1 reads SGHRS; CDR2 reads YFSETQ. The J segment lost 8 bases and the V segment lost 4 bases, leaving 10 bases of the junction unmatched. Data came from immunoSEQ multiplex PCR; TCRdb stores just in-frame clones and leaves some out. The repertoire includes about 30,000 clones, 70% to 90% of them detected once, and roughly 8% sits in the top ten. Time point noted: peripheral blood 6 weeks after treatment start. The input for sequencing was PBMCs, taken around atezolizumab (anti-PD-L1) treatment. The chain is built from TRBV5-1 and TRBJ1-2, with TRBD1 matching 8 bases. This clonotype originated in a man older than 75 with urothelial cancer. CDR3 DNA sequence: TGCGCCAGCAGCAGGGGACAGGACCTCCTCGGCTACACCTTC. Translated: CASSRGQDLLGYTF.